The next 16 T cell receptor beta chains were all read from a single sample in a study of blood T cells in healthy people across ages. Sample-barcoded 5' priming and a J-beta primer mix drove a second PCR of roughly 6 to 12 cycles. TCRdb ran MiXCR on the 5' RACE reads and lists one entry per CDR3 protein. The sample records more than 1,000,000 distinct CDR3 sequences, under 30% being singletons. The sample also formed part of further work on T cells of mothers and their children.

What was sequenced was blood. The source of these receptors is a girl aged 2 to 9 in good health.

In DNA form, the CDR3 reads TGTGCCAGCAGCTACCCACTACCGCATCAAGAGACCCAGTACTTC. Amino acid sequence: CASSYPLPHQETQYF. The rearrangement uses TRBV28 and TRBJ2-5; D gene uncertain. The germline V gene encodes CDR1 MDHEN and CDR2 SYDVKM. The CDR3 covers 15 residues. The V end lost 6 bases, the J end lost 2 bases, and 16 bases lay between the germline ends. The complete variable domain, with remaining parts taken from reference TRBV28 and TRBJ2-5, reads DVKVTQSSRYLVKRTGEKVFLECVQDMDHENMFWYRQDPGLGLRLIYFSYDVKMKEKGDIPEGYSVSREKKERFSLILESASTNQTSMYLCASSYPLPHQETQYFGPGTRLLVL.

This clonotype came up a few times. The rearrangement uses TRBV6-2 or TRBV6-3 and TRBJ2-7; 8 nucleotides agree with TRBD2. V gave up 5 bases and J gave up 2 bases; unmatched junction bases: 5. The CDR3 runs 14 residues. Germline CDR1 reads MNHEY; CDR2 reads SVGEGT. The CDR3 spells CASSHPGRAYEQYF. The CDR3, as DNA: TGTGCCAGCAGTCACCCCGGGAGGGCCTACGAGCAGTACTTC.

The sample holds many counts of this clonotype. This sequence joins TRBV7-9 and TRBJ1-1; D ambiguous. This CDR3 comprises 14 residues. Trimming cost V 1 base and J 1 base, with 7 bases left between them. Looked up from germline, CDR1 is SEHNR and CDR2 is FQNEAQ (reference sequence). In nucleotides, the CDR3 is TGTGCCAGCAGCTTAGAAGGCGGGAACACTGAAGCTTTCTTT. Translating gives CASSLEGGNTEAFF.

The chain carries TRBV12-3 or TRBV12-4 and TRBJ1-1; D perhaps matches TRBD1 (6 bases). Trimming removed 6 bases from V and 8 bases from J, with 10 bases in between. This CDR3 has 11 amino acids. CDR3 region: CASRLQGEAFF. In DNA, the CDR3 is TGTGCCAGCAGGCTACAGGGAGAAGCTTTCTTT.

The rearrangement links TRBV19 to TRBJ1-6, with 12 bases fitting TRBD1. With 4 bases clipped from V and 9 bases from J, the junction kept 10 bases outside the gene matches. Germline V gives CDR1 LNHDA, CDR2 SQIVND (reference sequence). This CDR3 is built from 17 residues. The CDR3, as DNA: TGTGCCAGTAGTAGAAGCCGGGACAGGGGGCGAGGTTCACCCCTCCACTTT. Translated: CASSRSRDRGRGSPLHF. Combining the CDR3 with reference TRBV19 and TRBJ1-6 gives the whole variable domain DGGITQSPKYLFRKEGQNVTLSCEQNLNHDAMYWYRQDPGQGLRLIYYSQIVNDFQKGDIAEGYSVSREKKESFPLTVTSAQKNPTAFYLCASSRSRDRGRGSPLHFGNGTRLTVT.

The V and J genes are TRBV5-1 and TRBJ2-5; possible D gene TRBD1, 6 bases. The CDR3 sequence is 14 residues long. Trimming took 4 bases from V and 4 from J, leaving 14 bases between them. The germline V gene has CDR1 SGHRS and CDR2 YFSETQ. CDR3 coding DNA: TGCGCCAGCAGCCCGGGCTGGGGGCGAGAGACCCAGTACTTC. Encoded protein: CASSPGWGRETQYF.

This clonotype was picked up a small number of times. The chain employs TRBV13 and TRBJ1-1, with 7 bases identical to TRBD1. Germline loops: CDR1 PRHDT, CDR2 FYEKMQ (reference sequence). Trimming cost V 5 bases and J 0 bases; bases outside gene matches: 12. The CDR3 extends over 17 amino acids. CDR3: CASSALGQERMNTEAFF. CDR3 in DNA: TGTGCCAGCAGCGCTTTAGGACAGGAACGAATGAACACTGAAGCTTTCTTT.

This sequence joins TRBV6-5 and TRBJ1-5; D unclear. Germline assignment: CDR1 MNHEY and CDR2 SVGAGI. CDR3 size: 13 residues. V was trimmed by 6 bases and J by 6 bases, leaving 12 bases between them. CDR3 loop: CASRRKVGQPQHF. CDR3 sequence (DNA): TGTGCCAGCAGGAGAAAAGTAGGTCAGCCCCAGCATTTT.

The V call is TRBV6-5, the J call TRBJ2-5; no reliable D call. CDR1 and CDR2 from the germline V gene are MNHEY and SVGAGI. This CDR3 contains 15 residues. Trimming removed 5 bases from V and 2 bases from J, with 15 bases in between. Here the CDR3 reads CASSPGLTIQETQYF. Here the CDR3 DNA reads TGTGCCAGCAGTCCCGGCTTGACAATTCAAGAGACCCAGTACTTC.

The chain carries TRBV19 and TRBJ2-5; unclear D gene. The CDR3 covers 14 residues. V gave up 5 bases and J gave up 4 bases, with 14 bases separating them. Germline values: CDR1 LNHDA, CDR2 SQIVND (reference sequence). CDR3 sequence reads: CASSVTFSGETQYF. The CDR3 nucleotides are TGTGCCAGTAGTGTTACCTTCTCGGGAGAGACCCAGTACTTC.

The chain combines TRBV3-1 with TRBJ1-1; D remains ambiguous. Trimming pared 4 bases from V and 0 bases from J, leaving 12 bases between. The CDR3 totals 15 residues. Germline loops: CDR1 LGHDT, CDR2 YNNKEL (reference sequence). CDR3 residues: CASSLGRFMNTEAFF. CDR3 nucleotide sequence: TGTGCCAGCAGCCTAGGACGTTTTATGAACACTGAAGCTTTCTTT.

Comment on this clonotype: This could be a read error, since a much larger clone is one nucleotide away. V and J are TRBV7-6 and TRBJ2-1; 11 bases fit TRBD2. With V trimmed by 6 bases and J by 3 bases, 4 bases remained unmatched. This CDR3 is built from 15 residues. Per the germline V gene, CDR1 is SGHVS and CDR2 is FNYEAQ. CDR3 DNA: TGTGCCAGCAGGTTACTAGCGGGGGACTACAATGAGCAGTTCTTC. Translating it yields CASRLLAGDYNEQFF.

The rearrangement joins TRBV15 to TRBJ2-7; 7 nucleotides match TRBD1. The V gene's germline CDR1 is LNHNV and CDR2 YYDKDF (reference sequence). V lost 4 bases to trimming and J lost 7 bases; unmatched junction nucleotides: 7. CDR3 length: 13 residues. Here the CDR3 DNA reads TGTGCCACCAGCATACGGGACAGTCCGGAGCAGTACTTC. Its translation is CATSIRDSPEQYF. Filled out from reference TRBV15 and TRBJ2-7, the complete variable domain reads DAMVIQNPRYQVTQFGKPVTLSCSQTLNHNVMYWYQQKSSQAPKLLFHYYDKDFNNEADTPDNFQSRRPNTSFCFLDIRSPGLGDTAMYLCATSIRDSPEQYFGPGTRLTVT.

The CDR3 region is CASSPGPLSGYEQYF. The CDR3 DNA follows: TGTGCCAGCTCCCCGGGACCTCTCTCGGGCTACGAGCAGTACTTC. This chain connects TRBV12-3 or TRBV12-4 to TRBJ2-1, with D perhaps TRBD1 or TRBD2 (5 bases each). With the DNA end fitting TRBJ2-7 better, the J assignment may be wrong. The CDR3 consists of 15 residues.

V is TRBV9 and J is TRBJ2-7; no clear D gene. V was cut by 0 bases and J by 0 bases, with 10 bases left in between. The CDR3 consists of 15 residues. Germline V gene sequence: CDR1 SGDLS, CDR2 YYNGEE. CDR3 nucleotide sequence: TGTGCCAGCAGCGTAGCGGCAGCCCCCTCCTACGAGCAGTACTTC. Residues: CASSVAAAPSYEQYF.

This clonotype occurred once. V and J are TRBV20-1 and TRBJ2-1; the D is unclear. This CDR3 has 14 amino acids. With 6 bases removed from V and 0 bases from J, the gap between germline ends came to 12 bases. CDR1 is DFQATT and CDR2 is SNEGSKA in the germline V gene (reference sequence). The CDR3 coding sequence is TGCAGTGCCCTACTGATGAGCTCCTACAATGAGCAGTTCTTC. It codes for CSALLMSSYNEQFF.